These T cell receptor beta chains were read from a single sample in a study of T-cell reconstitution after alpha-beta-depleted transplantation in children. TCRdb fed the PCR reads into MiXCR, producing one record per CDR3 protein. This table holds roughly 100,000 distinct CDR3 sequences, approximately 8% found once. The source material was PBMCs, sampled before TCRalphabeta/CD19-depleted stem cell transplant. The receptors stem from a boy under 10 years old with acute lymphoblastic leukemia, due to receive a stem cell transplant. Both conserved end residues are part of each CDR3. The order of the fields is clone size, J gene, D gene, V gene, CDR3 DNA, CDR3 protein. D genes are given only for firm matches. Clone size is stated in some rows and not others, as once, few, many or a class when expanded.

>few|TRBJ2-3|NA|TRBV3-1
TGTGCCAGCAGCCAAGATAGCCGGGATGACGGCACAGATACGCAGTATTTT
CASSQDSRDDGTDTQYF
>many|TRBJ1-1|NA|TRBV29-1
TGCAGCGTTGAACGGAACACTGAAGCTTTCTTT
CSVERNTEAFF
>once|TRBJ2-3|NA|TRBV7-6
TGTGCCAGCAGCAGACGGGCCTTAGATACGCAGTATTTT
CASSRRALDTQYF
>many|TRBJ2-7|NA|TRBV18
TGTGCCGGCGGCGAGAACCGCATATACGAGCAGTACTTC
CAGGENRIYEQYF
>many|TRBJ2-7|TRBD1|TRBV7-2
TGTGCCAGCAGCCCGGGGACAGGGGGACGCGAGCAGTACTTC
CASSPGTGGREQYF
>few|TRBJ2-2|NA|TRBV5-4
TGTGCCAGCAGCTTGGGAGCCGAGGCGACCGGGGAGCTGTTTTTT
CASSLGAEATGELFF
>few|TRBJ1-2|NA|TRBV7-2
TGTGCCAGCAGCAACCGTCCTCTCCCCATCCGTGGCTACACCTTC
CASSNRPLPIRGYTF
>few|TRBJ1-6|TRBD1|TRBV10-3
TGTGCCATCGGGGACAGATCGAATTCACCCCTCCACTTT
CAIGDRSNSPLHF
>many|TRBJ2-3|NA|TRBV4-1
TGCGCCAGCAGCCAAGGGGTCACCCAGGATACGCAGTATTTT
CASSQGVTQDTQYF
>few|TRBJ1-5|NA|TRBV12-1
TGTGCCAGCAGCTTGGCCGGGGGGTCAGAGGATCAGCCCCAGCATTTT
CASSLAGGSEDQPQHF
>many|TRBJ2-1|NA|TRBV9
TGTGCCAGCAGCGTAGGGGATAGCTCTTTTTACAATGAGCAGTTCTTC
CASSVGDSSFYNEQFF
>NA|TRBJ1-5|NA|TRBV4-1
TGCGCCAGCAGCCAAGGGACGGGGGGGGTTCTATATCAGCCCCAGCATTTT
CASSQGTGGVLYQPQHF
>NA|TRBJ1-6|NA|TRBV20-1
TGCAGTGCTGCCCGGGTGGACAGATGGAATTCACCCCTCCACTTT
CSAARVDRWNSPLHF
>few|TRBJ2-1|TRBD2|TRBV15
TGTGCCACCAGCAGAGATCCACCGGGGGGGCCTATTAATGAGCAGTTCTTC
CATSRDPPGGPINEQFF
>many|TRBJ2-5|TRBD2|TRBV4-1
TGCGCCAGCAGCCAGACTAGCGGGGGGGCCCAAGAGACCCAGTACTTC
CASSQTSGGAQETQYF
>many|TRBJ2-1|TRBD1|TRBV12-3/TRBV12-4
TGTGCCAGCAGGGCCCCTGGACAGGGGATGTACAATGAGCAGTTCTTC
CASRAPGQGMYNEQFF
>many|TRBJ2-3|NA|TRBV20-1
TGCAGTGCTAGAGCCCCGGGACAGGCGGGGGCCACAGATACGCAGTATTTT
CSARAPGQAGATDTQYF
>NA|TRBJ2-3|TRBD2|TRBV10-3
TGTGCCATCAGTGAGGCGGGACTAGCGGGGACCACAGATACGCAGTATTTT
CAISEAGLAGTTDTQYF
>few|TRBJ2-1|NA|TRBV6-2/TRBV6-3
TGTGCCAGCAGCATCACAGGGTCCAATGAGCAGTTCTTC
CASSITGSNEQFF
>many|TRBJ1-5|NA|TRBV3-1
TGTGCCAGCAGCCAAGACCGGACCAGCAATCAGCCCCAGCATTTT
CASSQDRTSNQPQHF
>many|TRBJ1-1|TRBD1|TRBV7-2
TGTGCCAGCAGCCAGGGGGCCCCGGGCACTGAAGCTTTCTTT
CASSQGAPGTEAFF
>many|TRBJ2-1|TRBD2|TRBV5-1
TGCGCCAGCAGCTTGGCCTTAAGCGGGGGGGCGGATGAGCAGTTCTTC
CASSLALSGGADEQFF
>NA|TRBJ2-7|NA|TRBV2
TGTGCCAGCAGTGCGCAGCCTATGGGTTCGGGGGAGCAGTACTTC
CASSAQPMGSGEQYF
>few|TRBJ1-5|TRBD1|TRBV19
TGTGCCAGTAGGGAAACAGGGGACGTTCAGCCCCAGCATTTT
CASRETGDVQPQHF
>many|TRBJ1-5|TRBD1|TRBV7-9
TGTGCCAGCAGCTTAGCGGACGGGACAGGGCGCAATCAGCCCCAGCATTTT
CASSLADGTGRNQPQHF
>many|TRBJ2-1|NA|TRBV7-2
TGTGCCAGCAGCTTAGTCCCCAATCATGAGCAGTTCTTC
CASSLVPNHEQFF
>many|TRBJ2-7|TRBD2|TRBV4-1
TGCGCCAGCAGCCAGGGAAGCGGGCGAGCTAGCGGGGGGAGAGTAGGGTCCTACGAGCAGTACTTC
CASSQGSGRASGGRVGSYEQYF
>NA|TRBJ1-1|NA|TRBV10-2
TGCGCCAGCAGTGAATACGAGGGGCCGAACACTGAAGCTTTCTTT
CASSEYEGPNTEAFF
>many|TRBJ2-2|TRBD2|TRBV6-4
TGTGCCAGCACCCCCGGCGGGGGAGACACCGGGGAGCTGTTTTTT
CASTPGGGDTGELFF
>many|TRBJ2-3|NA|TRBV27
TGTGCCAGCAGGACGGGGTGGGGAAGCACAGATACGCAGTATTTT
CASRTGWGSTDTQYF
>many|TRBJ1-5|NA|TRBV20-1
TGCAGTGCTAGGGTCAGGGACGGTCAGCCCCAGCATTTT
CSARVRDGQPQHF
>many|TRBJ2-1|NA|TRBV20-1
TGCAGTGCTAACCAGAACAATGAGCAGTTCTTC
CSANQNNEQFF
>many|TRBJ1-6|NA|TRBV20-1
TGCAGTGCTACAAATTCCTATAATTCACCCCTCCACTTT
CSATNSYNSPLHF
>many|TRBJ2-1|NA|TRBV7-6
TGTGCCAGCAGCTTAGGGGGCTATGGCTCCTACAATGAGCAGTTCTTC
CASSLGGYGSYNEQFF
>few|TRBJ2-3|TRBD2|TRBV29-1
TGCAGCGTTGGGCTAGCGGGGGCCACAGATACGCAGTATTTT
CSVGLAGATDTQYF
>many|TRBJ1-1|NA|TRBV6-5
TGTGCCAGCAGTTACTCAGAGGGCAACACTGAAGCTTTCTTT
CASSYSEGNTEAFF
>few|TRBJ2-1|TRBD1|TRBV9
TGTGCCAGCAGCGGCGGACAGGGGAATGAGCAGTTCTTC
CASSGGQGNEQFF
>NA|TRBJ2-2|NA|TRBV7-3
TGTGCCAGCAGCTGGGACCCCCGAGATGGGGAGCTGTTTTTT
CASSWDPRDGELFF
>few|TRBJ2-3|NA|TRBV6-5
TGTGCCAGCAGTTACTGGCAGGACCCAGATACGCAGTATTTT
CASSYWQDPDTQYF
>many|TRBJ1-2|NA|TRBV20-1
TGCAGTGCTAGACAGGGGTCAGGCTACACCTTC
CSARQGSGYTF